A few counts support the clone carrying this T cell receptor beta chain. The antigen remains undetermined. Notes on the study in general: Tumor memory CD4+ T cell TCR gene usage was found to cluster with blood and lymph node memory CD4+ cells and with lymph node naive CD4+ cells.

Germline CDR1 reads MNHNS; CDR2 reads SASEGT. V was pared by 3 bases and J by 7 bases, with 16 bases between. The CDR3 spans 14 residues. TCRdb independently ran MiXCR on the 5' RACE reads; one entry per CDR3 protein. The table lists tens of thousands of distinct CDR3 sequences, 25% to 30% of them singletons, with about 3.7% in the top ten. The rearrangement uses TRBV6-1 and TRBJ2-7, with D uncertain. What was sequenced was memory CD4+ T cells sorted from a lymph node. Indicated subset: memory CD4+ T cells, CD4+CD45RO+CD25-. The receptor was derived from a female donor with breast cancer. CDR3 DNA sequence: TGTGCCAGCAGTGATAGACTCGCCCCGGTAGAGCAGTACTTC. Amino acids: CASSDRLAPVEQYF.